Listed below are T cell receptor beta chains from one sample, sequenced in a study of blood T cells in healthy people across ages. From the 5' RACE reads, TCRdb called clonotypes with MiXCR, one entry per CDR3 protein. This table holds some 880,000 distinct CDR3 sequences, under 40% found once. The sequencing input was blood. Receptors originate from a man between 18 and 29 years old in good health. CDR3s leave out the opening cysteine and the closing phenylalanine or tryptophan.

TRBJ2-7	TRBV5-6	AGSPAANSYEQY
TRBJ2-3	TRBV28	ASSFLSGTDTQY
TRBJ1-1	TRBV28	ASSLRQGRNTEAF
TRBJ1-1	TRBV12-3/TRBV12-4	ASSCIMTGPNTEAF
TRBJ1-1	TRBV15	ATSRDVRLNTEAF
TRBJ2-7	TRBV14	GSSQSDRYTEQY
TRBJ2-5	TRBV29-1	SVGGGSDQETQY
TRBJ2-5	TRBV10-3	AIWWTEYQETQY
TRBJ2-1	TRBV20-1	SATLAASGGNEQF
TRBJ2-5	TRBV29-1	SVGVGSSGKTQY
TRBJ1-5	TRBV20-1	SARPRYSNQPQH
TRBJ1-2	TRBV7-2	ASSLARGGRGYT
TRBJ2-7	TRBV4-1	ASSQAWTGEYEQY
TRBJ1-5	TRBV6-5	ASSATYRADEQPQH
TRBJ1-6	TRBV4-3	ASSQTGTGNSPLH
TRBJ2-1	TRBV7-2	ASSGGWDEQF
TRBJ1-3	TRBV6-6	ASRQQADSGNTIY
TRBJ1-1	TRBV2	ASSEEGREAF
TRBJ1-2	TRBV29-1	SVEGRIRNGYT
TRBJ2-2	TRBV7-2	ASSKRRVLTNTGELF
TRBJ2-4	TRBV7-3	ASSSDIFPAKNIQY
TRBJ2-7	TRBV4-2	ASSQRTGDEQY
TRBJ2-4	TRBV6-5	ASSYSSVAGAKNIQY